The 6 T cell receptor beta chains reported below all come from one sample, sequenced in a study of T cells in women clearing cervical HPV infection. The assay was immunoSEQ multiplex PCR, and TCRdb's table has in-frame clones only and misses some. The sample includes about 21,000 clones. Specimen: blood buffy coat. The receptors derive from a woman between 18 and 70 years old with a cervical HPV16 infection that either progressed to CIN3+ or cleared (not recorded which).

Notes on this clone: The read ends 3 residues early relative to the CDR3; the germline J gene fills the gap. The chain combines TRBV5-1 with TRBJ2-7, with 9 bases lining up with TRBD2. The V and J ends lost 5 bases and 2 bases, in that order; junction bases with no gene match: 5. The CDR3 is made up of 14 amino acids. Germline CDR1 reads SGHRS; CDR2 reads YFSETQ. The CDR3 sequence: CASRTTSGTYEQYF. Incomplete CDR3 DNA: TGCGCCAGCAGAACGACTAGCGGAACCTACGAG.

Comments on this clone: The CDR3 goes on 3 residues after the read ends, and that part is filled in from the germline J gene. The chain links TRBV27 to TRBJ2-2; 13 bases are shared with TRBD2. The CDR3 consists of 17 residues. Germline CDR1 reads MNHEY; CDR2 reads SMNVEV (reference sequence). V lost 5 bases to trimming and J lost 6 bases; unmatched junction nucleotides: 9. The sequenced part of the CDR3 DNA is TGTGCCAGCAGTCCCAGACTAGCGGGAGGAAATCCCGGGGAG. Translating it yields CASSPRLAGGNPGE. The whole CDR3 reads CASSPRLAGGNPGELFF.

Regarding this clone: The read comes to an end 3 residues before the CDR3 does, leaving the germline J gene to fill in the end. This chain joins TRBV5-4 and TRBJ1-1; D is possibly TRBD1 (6 bases). Germline loops: CDR1 SGHNT, CDR2 YYREEE (reference sequence). V lost 0 bases, J lost 0 bases, and 12 bases lay in between. The CDR3 covers 16 residues. The sequenced CDR3 bases are TGTGCCAGCAGCTTGGGCTCAGGGGTCATGAACACTGAA. This translates into CASSLGSGVMNTE. The full-length CDR3 reads as CASSLGSGVMNTEAFF.

Details on this clone: Sequencing ends 3 residues short of the CDR3 end; the germline J gene provides the rest. The rearrangement uses TRBV6-1 and TRBJ2-7; 9 bases match TRBD2. The V and J ends lost 1 base and 4 bases, in that order; junction bases with no gene match: 5. The CDR3 is 15 amino acids. Germline assignment: CDR1 MNHNS and CDR2 SASEGT. The covered CDR3 bases are TGTGCCAGCAGTGAAGGGGGACTAGCAGTATACGAG. Protein product: CASSEGGLAVYE. The entire CDR3 reads CASSEGGLAVYEQYF.

In the case of this clone: Read coverage stops 3 residues before the CDR3 terminus; the germline J gene supplies the remainder. This chain joins TRBV3-1 (or the pseudogene TRBV3-2) and TRBJ2-5, with unresolved D. Trimming shortened V by 1 base and J by 3 bases, and 9 bases separated the two germline ends. CDR3 length: 14 amino acids. From germline, CDR1 is LGHDT and CDR2 YNNKEL (reference sequence). CDR3 region: CASSQGPREETQYF. The covered CDR3 bases are TGTGCCAGCAGCCAAGGTCCCAGAGAAGAGACC.

The part of the CDR3 DNA that was read is TGCGCCAGCAGCCTCTTGGCGGAGGGGTTGGCCGGGGAG. Its protein is CASSLLAEGLAGE. In full, the CDR3 is CASSLLAEGLAGELFF. V is TRBV5-1 and J is TRBJ2-2; maybe TRBD2 (6 bases). The CDR3 end is not reached by the read, which stops 3 residues before it; the germline J gene fills it in. The CDR3 runs to 16 residues. Germline CDR1 and CDR2: SGHRS and YFSETQ. With 4 bases removed from V and 6 bases from J, the gap between germline ends came to 19 bases.